The clone carrying this TCR beta chain was counted between two and nine times. What it binds is unknown. The data stem from a study of T cell repertoires in cytomegalovirus infection. The wider study: Both CMV infection and a matching HLA type were indicated by public TCR beta signatures.

Trimming removed 3 bases at V and 1 base at J, with 9 bases between. From germline, CDR1 is SQVTM and CDR2 ANQGSEA. The CDR3 spans 13 residues. Study results and limitations: Ex vivo, HLA-C-restricted CMV-specific TCR beta clonotypes prevailed over the rest of the response. Frequencies of public TCR beta families were cumulated, and this identified carriers of CMV plus the relevant HLA.

Each CDR3 protein is one row after TCRdb ran MiXCR on the reads. The sample has roughly 250,000 distinct CDR3 sequences, approximately 24% seen once. The material sequenced was CD8+ T cells from PBMCs. The chain links TRBV29-1 to TRBJ1-1; no definite D call. This TCR was recovered from a human donor in good health (CMV status not recorded). Some clones in this sample may be carry-over from other donors' samples. CDR3 loop: CSVDGDRNTEAFF. CDR3 coding DNA: TGCAGCGTTGATGGGGATAGGAACACTGAAGCTTTCTTT. The variable domain in full, with the rest retrieved from reference TRBV29-1 and TRBJ1-1, is SAVISQKPSRDICQRGTSLTIQCQVDSQVTMMFWYRQQPGQSLTLIATANQGSEATYESGFVIDKFPISRPNLTFSTLTVSNMSPEDSSIYLCSVDGDRNTEAFFGQGTRLTVV.